A selection of T cell receptor beta chains follows, all from one sample in a study of regulatory T cells in long-lasting Graves disease. From the multiplex PCR reads, TCRdb called clonotypes with MiXCR, one entry per CDR3 protein. The table lists under 400,000 distinct CDR3 sequences, around 17% of them singletons. This same sample was also part of a study on T cells in Graves' hyperthyroidism and ophthalmopathy.

The sequences come from peripheral blood mononuclear cells (PBMCs), collected at new diagnosis, from a patient treated with antithyroid drugs. Receptors originate from a middle-aged man with Graves disease. Each CDR3 is given with its conserved first and last residue. Each record gives: J gene, clone size, V gene, D gene, CDR3 protein, CDR3 DNA. The D gene is left open where the match is weak. Clone size is given for some rows only: seen once, a few or many times, or a class if the clone is expanded.

TRBJ2-7 few TRBV29-1 TRBD1 CSGELTGIEQYF TGCAGCGGTGAACTGACAGGGATCGAGCAGTACTTC
TRBJ1-1 NA TRBV9 NA CASSVGPQFGTEAFF TGTGCCAGCAGCGTAGGCCCTCAATTTGGCACTGAAGCTTTCTTT
TRBJ1-3 few TRBV12-3/TRBV12-4 NA CASSLIPLWGGPHSGNTIYF TGTGCCAGCAGTTTGATCCCTCTTTGGGGGGGGCCCCACTCTGGAAACACCATATATTTT
TRBJ2-1 NA TRBV20-1 NA CSARDPSEGLDEQFF TGCAGTGCCCGGGACCCTTCGGAGGGACTGGATGAGCAGTTCTTC
TRBJ2-5 NA TRBV5-1 NA CASSLGPSEETQYF TGCGCCAGCAGCTTGGGCCCCAGCGAAGAGACCCAGTACTTC
TRBJ2-1 NA TRBV6-2/TRBV6-3 NA CASSLRGGRTFSYNEQFF TGTGCCAGCAGTCTCAGGGGGGGCCGAACCTTCTCCTACAATGAGCAGTTCTTC
TRBJ2-7 many TRBV20-1 NA CSARGQVNEQYF TGCAGTGCTAGGGGTCAGGTTAACGAGCAGTACTTC
TRBJ2-7 NA TRBV28 TRBD2 CASSYLAGGPYEQYF TGTGCCAGCAGTTATCTAGCGGGGGGTCCCTACGAGCAGTACTTC
TRBJ1-1 many TRBV6-1 NA CASSGDTEAFF TGTGCCAGCAGTGGAGACACTGAAGCTTTCTTT
TRBJ2-2 few TRBV4-2 TRBD2 CASSQDTSGGTNTGELFF TGTGCCAGCAGCCAAGATACTAGCGGGGGGACAAACACCGGGGAGCTGTTTTTT
TRBJ2-7 NA TRBV6-2/TRBV6-3 TRBD1 CASRPYPDRGSFEQYF TGTGCCAGCAGGCCCTACCCCGACAGGGGGTCTTTCGAGCAGTACTTC
TRBJ2-1 NA TRBV4-3 NA CASSQDGDSLVGGYNEQFF TGCGCCAGCAGCCAAGACGGGGACAGTCTCGTCGGGGGCTACAATGAGCAGTTCTTC
TRBJ2-7 many TRBV20-1 NA CSARDRGLIYEQYF TGCAGTGCTAGAGATCGGGGACTGATCTACGAGCAGTACTTC
TRBJ1-6 NA TRBV20-1 NA CSASRTENSPLHF TGCAGTGCTAGCAGGACAGAGAATTCACCCCTCCACTTT
TRBJ2-5 many TRBV18 NA CASSPRPGRGRETQYF TGTGCCAGCTCACCACGGCCGGGCCGGGGACGAGAGACCCAGTACTTC
TRBJ2-5 NA TRBV27 TRBD2 CASSVGLAGPETQYF TGTGCCAGCAGTGTGGGACTAGCGGGACCAGAGACCCAGTACTTC
TRBJ2-1 many TRBV6-1 TRBD2 CASIRAGIYEQFF TGTGCCAGCATTAGAGCGGGGATCTATGAGCAGTTCTTC
TRBJ1-6 many TRBV5-1 TRBD1 CASSLGTENSPLHF TGTGCCAGCAGCTTGGGGACAGAGAATTCACCCCTCCACTTT
TRBJ1-1 few TRBV28 NA CASRADSNTEAFF TGTGCCAGCAGGGCGGACAGCAACACTGAAGCTTTCTTT
TRBJ1-4 NA TRBV27 NA CASSFEGSPNEKLFF TGTGCCAGCAGTTTTGAGGGCAGCCCCAATGAAAAACTGTTTTTT
TRBJ1-5 once TRBV19 NA CASSLWNRGGNQPQHF TGTGCCAGTTCCCTCTGGAATCGGGGGGGGAATCAGCCCCAGCATTTT
TRBJ2-7 few TRBV18 NA CASSPALASGYEQYF TGTGCCAGCTCACCAGCCCTAGCATCGGGCTACGAGCAGTACTTC
TRBJ2-5 NA TRBV7-2 TRBD2 CASREGGLAGETQYF TGTGCCAGCAGAGAGGGCGGACTAGCGGGGGAGACCCAGTACTTC
TRBJ2-7 many TRBV24-1 NA CATSEGRSSYEQYF TGTGCCACCAGTGAGGGACGGAGCTCCTACGAGCAGTACTTC
TRBJ2-5 few TRBV18 NA CASSPRQGHQETQYF TGTGCCAGCTCACCACGGCAGGGCCACCAAGAGACCCAGTACTTC
TRBJ1-3 many TRBV28 NA CASSLIGTSKTARSGNTIYF TGTGCCAGCAGTTTAATCGGGACATCCAAAACTGCGCGGTCTGGAAACACCATATATTTT
TRBJ2-3 NA TRBV3-1 TRBD2 CASSPGLAGGRGTDTQYF TGTGCCAGCAGCCCGGGACTAGCGGGGGGCCGGGGCACAGATACGCAGTATTTT
TRBJ2-5 NA TRBV4-3 NA CASSQTGGGPPETQYF TGCGCCAGCAGCCAAACAGGGGGGGGCCCCCCAGAGACCCAGTACTTC
TRBJ2-2 many TRBV30 NA CAFVRDWTGELFF TGTGCCTTTGTACGCGACTGGACCGGGGAGCTGTTTTTT
TRBJ2-5 few TRBV24-1 TRBD1 CATSDLQGEETQYF TGTGCCACCAGTGATTTGCAGGGGGAAGAGACCCAGTACTTC
TRBJ1-2 NA TRBV20-1 TRBD1 CSARRDRGLHGYTF TGCAGTGCTAGACGGGACAGGGGACTCCATGGCTACACCTTC
TRBJ2-3 few TRBV30 TRBD2 CAWSVAGTDTQYF TGTGCCTGGAGTGTAGCGGGGACAGATACGCAGTATTTT
TRBJ1-2 NA TRBV20-1 NA CSASTTVRSNYGYTF TGCAGTGCTTCCACGACCGTTAGATCTAACTATGGCTACACCTTC
TRBJ2-7 many TRBV6-2/TRBV6-3 TRBD2 CASRPLAGGSYEQYF TGTGCCAGCAGGCCACTAGCGGGGGGTTCCTACGAGCAGTACTTC
TRBJ1-1 many TRBV11-2 TRBD1 CASSLSQGGALTEAFF TGTGCCAGCAGCTTAAGCCAGGGGGGCGCATTAACTGAAGCTTTCTTT
TRBJ2-3 many TRBV28 TRBD2 CASNPGLADVDTQYF TGTGCCAGCAACCCGGGACTAGCGGATGTAGATACGCAGTATTTT
TRBJ1-1 many TRBV30 NA CAWNTVMNTEAFF TGTGCCTGGAACACTGTCATGAACACTGAAGCTTTCTTT
TRBJ1-1 many TRBV11-3 NA CASSSPTEAFF TGTGCCAGCAGCTCCCCCACTGAAGCTTTCTTT
TRBJ1-5 many TRBV2 NA CASSVRGNQPQHF TGTGCCAGCAGCGTCAGGGGTAATCAGCCCCAGCATTTT
TRBJ1-2 once TRBV2 NA CASSPPEQGFYGYTF TGTGCCAGCAGTCCACCGGAACAGGGATTCTATGGCTACACCTTC
TRBJ2-7 many TRBV6-2/TRBV6-3 TRBD1 CASSNRGTFKGEQYF TGTGCCAGCAGTAACAGGGGGACCTTCAAGGGCGAGCAGTACTTC
TRBJ2-7 many TRBV11-2 NA CASRPREAIYRALSYEQYF TGTGCCAGCAGACCTAGGGAGGCGATTTACAGGGCCCTCTCCTACGAGCAGTACTTC
TRBJ1-1 NA TRBV20-1 NA CSASLPQGNTEAFF TGCAGTGCTAGTCTCCCGCAGGGAAACACTGAAGCTTTCTTT
TRBJ2-7 many TRBV27 NA CASSPWAEGPYEQYF TGTGCCAGCAGTCCCTGGGCAGAGGGGCCGTACGAGCAGTACTTC
TRBJ2-2 few TRBV20-1 TRBD2 CSASFSGANTGELFF TGCAGTGCTAGCTTTAGCGGGGCCAACACCGGGGAGCTGTTTTTT
TRBJ1-4 NA TRBV18 TRBD1 CASSRLQGGDNEKLFF TGTGCCAGCTCACGGCTACAGGGGGGAGATAATGAAAAACTGTTTTTT
TRBJ1-1 many TRBV3-1 NA CASSQGQRNTEAFF TGTGCCAGCAGCCAAGGACAGAGGAACACTGAAGCTTTCTTT
TRBJ1-3 NA TRBV20-1 TRBD1 CSSWNRGSGNTIYF TGCAGTTCGTGGAACAGGGGCTCTGGAAACACCATATATTTT
TRBJ2-3 many TRBV2 NA CASSAGLEDTQYF TGTGCCAGCAGTGCCGGACTCGAGGATACGCAGTATTTT
TRBJ1-1 many TRBV7-9 NA CASSLAQRNTEAFF TGTGCCAGCAGCTTAGCACAGAGGAACACTGAAGCTTTCTTT
TRBJ2-7 many TRBV20-1 NA CSASHPSGGKGYEQYF TGCAGTGCTAGTCACCCGAGTGGGGGGAAAGGCTACGAGCAGTACTTC
TRBJ1-4 many TRBV2 TRBD1 CASSELGGVNEKLFF TGTGCCAGCAGTGAACTAGGGGGCGTAAATGAAAAACTGTTTTTT
TRBJ2-7 NA TRBV28 TRBD1 CASSLEVLRDSSYEQYF TGTGCCAGCAGCTTAGAGGTTCTCCGGGACAGCTCCTACGAGCAGTACTTC
TRBJ2-3 many TRBV18 NA CASSLAGGSADTQYF TGTGCCAGCTCACTAGCCGGGGGTTCAGCAGATACGCAGTATTTT
TRBJ2-3 many TRBV20-1 NA CSARTGRDTQYF TGCAGTGCTAGGACAGGGAGGGATACGCAGTATTTT